The 27 T cell receptor beta chains presented below share a single source sample, sequenced in a study of cytotoxic CD8 clonotypes in ibrutinib-treated CLL. Data came from immunoSEQ multiplex PCR; TCRdb stores just in-frame clones and leaves some out. The data contain approximately 70,000 clones, 90% of them singletons. The sequencing here drew on PBMCs, taken after 12 months of ibrutinib treatment. These receptors came from a human donor with chronic lymphocytic leukemia.

The count of this clone is one. The chain carries TRBV19 and TRBJ1-2, with D tentatively TRBD1 (5 bases). Germline loops: CDR1 LNHDA, CDR2 SQIVND (reference sequence). V lost 5 bases, J lost 4 bases, and 14 bases lay in between. This CDR3 contains 14 residues. For the CDR3, the DNA is TGTGCCAGTAGTCCACGGGGACGCGGCTATGGCTACACCTTC. Translating gives CASSPRGRGYGYTF.

This chain links TRBV7-8 with TRBJ1-4; D possibly corresponds to TRBD1 (6 bases). The CDR3 extends over 15 amino acids. Germline lookup yields CDR1 SGHVS and CDR2 FQNEAQ. Deletions cut 1 base from V and 6 bases from J, with 12 bases between. This chain's CDR3 is CASSLDGQIYEKLFF. The CDR3 region has the DNA TGTGCCAGCAGCTTAGACGGACAGATTTATGAAAAACTGTTTTTT.

The genes are TRBV4-3 and TRBJ2-7; possibly TRBD1 for D (6 bases). The CDR3 is made up of 15 amino acids. V was trimmed by 1 base and J by 5 bases, leaving 15 bases between them. Germline V CDR1 and CDR2: LGHNA, YSLEER. CDR3 protein: CASSQGNQGRNEQYF. The CDR3, as DNA: TGCGCCAGCAGCCAAGGAAACCAGGGGCGAAACGAGCAGTACTTC.

The chain links TRBV27 to TRBJ1-1; D uncertain. This CDR3 is 13 amino acids long. V lost 4 bases to trimming and J lost 8 bases, with 14 bases between them. Germline V gives CDR1 MNHEY, CDR2 SMNVEV (reference sequence). CDR3 DNA sequence: TGTGCCAGCAGTTATCGGCAACGAGGGGAAGCTTTCTTT. As protein: CASSYRQRGEAFF.

The gene calls are TRBV7-2 and TRBJ2-1; the match to TRBD2 covers 8 bases. Germline CDR1 is SGHTA and CDR2 is FQGNSA. This CDR3 region has 15 residues. Trimming cost V 5 bases and J 4 bases; bases outside gene matches: 7. The CDR3 DNA reads TGTGCCAGCAGCATTACTAGCGGATCGTACAATGAGCAGTTCTTC. Its translation: CASSITSGSYNEQFF.

This clone was seen only once. Here the CDR3 DNA reads TGCGCCAGCAGCTTGGCCAGAAGCCCGGGAATACAAGGCTACACCTTC. This gives the protein CASSLARSPGIQGYTF. V is TRBV5-1 and J is TRBJ1-2; D gene uncertain. Germline loops: CDR1 SGHRS, CDR2 YFSETQ. V lost 0 bases and J lost 8, with 20 bases in between. This CDR3 has 16 residues.

The CDR3 here is CASSIGPAYEQYF. The CDR3 DNA reads TGTGCCAGTAGTATAGGGCCGGCCTACGAGCAGTACTTC. This chain uses TRBV19 with TRBJ2-7; D remains unclear. Germline CDR1 LNHDA, CDR2 SQIVND (reference sequence). This CDR3 contains 13 residues. V dropped 1 base and J dropped 2 bases, with 6 bases sitting between them.

The chain uses TRBV7-9 and TRBJ1-2, with 7 bases aligning to TRBD1. V lost 1 base to trimming and J lost 4 bases; unmatched junction nucleotides: 12. Germline CDR1 is SEHNR and CDR2 is FQNEAQ (reference sequence). CDR3 length equals 17 residues. This CDR3 is CASSLEDVATGSYGYTF. CDR3 DNA: TGTGCCAGCAGCTTAGAGGACGTGGCGACAGGGAGCTATGGCTACACCTTC.

V is TRBV5-1 and J is TRBJ1-4, with 8 bases identical to TRBD1. In germline, CDR1 is SGHRS, CDR2 YFSETQ. J gave up 8 bases and V 4 bases, and 10 bases lay outside the gene matches. There are 15 residues in the CDR3. The CDR3 is CASSPGQGIGEKLFF. The CDR3 bases are TGCGCCAGCAGCCCAGGACAGGGAATTGGCGAAAAACTGTTTTTT.

The rearrangement uses TRBV14 and TRBJ1-2; tentatively, D is TRBD1 (5 bases). Trimming removed 3 bases from V and 7 bases from J, with 15 bases in between. Germline loops: CDR1 SGHDN, CDR2 FVKESK. The CDR3 runs to 14 residues. CDR3 nucleotide sequence: TGTGCCAGCAGCCATAGACAGTATCCTCGTGGCTACACCTTC. Its protein is CASSHRQYPRGYTF.

The V and J genes are TRBV7-3 and TRBJ2-7; 14 bases fit TRBD2. V shed 0 bases, J shed 7 bases, and the junction held 2 bases outside the gene matches. The CDR3 extends over 15 amino acids. Germline V gene data show CDR1 as SGHTA and CDR2 as FQGTGA. CDR3 region: CASSLTGLAGEEQYF. The CDR3, as DNA: TGTGCCAGCAGCTTAACGGGACTAGCGGGAGAAGAGCAGTACTTC.

Concerning this clone itself: The sample has other DNA sequences that encode this CDR3 too. The CDR3 DNA follows: TGTGCCAGCAGCGTAGTCAAGGGGCGAAACACTGAAGCTTTCTTT. Protein: CASSVVKGRNTEAFF. This chain connects TRBV9 to TRBJ1-1; D possibly corresponds to TRBD1 (5 bases). Germline loops: CDR1 SGDLS, CDR2 YYNGEE. V shed 0 bases and J shed 2 bases, with 11 bases lying between them. This CDR3 has 15 residues. The variable domain in full, with the rest retrieved from reference TRBV9 and TRBJ1-1, is DSGVTQTPKHLITATGQRVTLRCSPRSGDLSVYWYQQSLDQGLQFLIQYYNGEERAKGNILERFSAQQFPDLHSELNLSSLELGDSALYFCASSVVKGRNTEAFFGQGTRLTVV.

This rearrangement joins TRBV4-1 to TRBJ2-6; D is unresolved. Looked up from germline, CDR1 is MGHRA and CDR2 is YSYEKL. The CDR3 covers 16 residues. Trimming shortened V by 4 bases and J by 0 bases, and 10 bases separated the two germline ends. CDR3 DNA sequence: TGCGCCAGCAGCCTTCCAAAGAGCTCTGGGGCCAACGTCCTGACTTTC. This sequence encodes CASSLPKSSGANVLTF.

This rearrangement joins TRBV5-6 to TRBJ2-5; 7 nucleotides line up with TRBD2. V lost 3 bases, J lost 4 bases, and 12 bases stayed unmatched. CDR3 size: 16 residues. Germline V gene lookup returns CDR1 SGHDT and CDR2 YYEEEE. CDR3 nucleotide sequence: TGTGCCAGCAGCTCGACGGGCGCGGGAGAGAGAGAGACCCAGTACTTC. It is translated as CASSSTGAGERETQYF.

The chain employs TRBV28 and TRBJ2-7; the match to TRBD2 covers 10 bases. V lost 5 bases, J lost 5 bases, and 6 bases stayed unmatched. The CDR3 is made up of 14 amino acids. Germline V gene sequence: CDR1 MDHEN, CDR2 SYDVKM. CDR3 nucleotides: TGTGCCAGCAGTCCGGTAGGACTAGCGGACGAGCAGTACTTC. Amino acid sequence: CASSPVGLADEQYF.

V usage is TRBV6-6 and J usage is TRBJ1-1; TRBD1 agrees at 10 bases. Unmatched junction bases numbered 8, after V lost 6 bases and J lost 4 bases. Germline loops: CDR1 MNHNY, CDR2 SVGAGI (reference sequence). The CDR3 loop spans 15 amino acids. The CDR3 is CASSWTGGGSTEAFF. CDR3 coding DNA: TGTGCCAGCAGCTGGACAGGGGGGGGGAGCACTGAAGCTTTCTTT.

This chain links TRBV5-1 with TRBJ1-1; perhaps TRBD1 as D (5 bases). Germline V lookup: CDR1 SGHRS, CDR2 YFSETQ. The CDR3 contains 15 residues. V was pared by 5 bases and J by 1 base, with 15 bases between. CDR3 nucleotide sequence: TGCGCCAGCAGTTTTCAATCCGGGACGAACACTGAAGCTTTCTTT. Its protein is CASSFQSGTNTEAFF.

This clone has only one observation. The chain couples TRBV7-3 to TRBJ2-1, with TRBD2 matching over 8 bases. Germline assignment: CDR1 SGHTA and CDR2 FQGTGA. V gave up 3 bases and J gave up 1 base; unmatched junction bases: 8. This CDR3 is 17 amino acids long. CDR3 amino acids: CASSLVGLGESYNEQFF. The CDR3 nucleotides read TGTGCCAGCAGCTTGGTGGGACTAGGGGAGTCCTACAATGAGCAGTTCTTC.

The CDR3 DNA follows: TGTGCCAGCAGCTCACCTGGCGGGAGAACCGGGGAGCTGTTTTTT. It specifies CASSSPGGRTGELFF. The chain is built from TRBV7-8 and TRBJ2-2, with 7 bases identical to TRBD2. The germline gives CDR1 SGHVS, CDR2 FQNEAQ. Trimming took 4 bases from V and 5 from J; bases not matched to a gene: 7. CDR3 length: 15 residues.

V usage is TRBV14 and J usage is TRBJ1-1, with D possibly being TRBD1 (5 bases). The V gene's germline CDR1 is SGHDN and CDR2 FVKESK. V lost 1 base and J lost 8, with 14 bases in between. The CDR3 is 14 amino acids. Here the CDR3 DNA reads TGTGCCAGCAGCCAAGCCCCAGGGAAGGGGGAAGCTTTCTTT. Translation gives CASSQAPGKGEAFF. Full variable domain (remainder filled in from reference TRBV14 and TRBJ1-1): EAGVTQFPSHSVIEKGQTVTLRCDPISGHDNLYWYRRVMGKEIKFLLHFVKESKQDESGMPNNRFLAERTGGTYSTLKVQPAELEDSGVYFCASSQAPGKGEAFFGQGTRLTVV.

This chain links TRBV5-6 with TRBJ2-1; TRBD2 matches 13 bases. The V segment lost 4 bases and the J segment 6 bases; nucleotides outside the gene matches: 7. Per the germline V gene, CDR1 is SGHDT and CDR2 is YYEEEE. CDR3 length: 16 residues. This CDR3 reads CASSGPTSGRANEQFF. As DNA, the CDR3 is TGTGCCAGCAGCGGCCCCACTAGCGGGAGGGCCAATGAGCAGTTCTTC.

The rearrangement joins TRBV7-3 to TRBJ2-3; 8 positions match TRBD2. V was clipped by 3 bases and J by 2 bases; unmatched bases: 10. The CDR3 extends over 17 amino acids. CDR1 is SGHTA and CDR2 is FQGTGA in the germline V gene. The CDR3 coding sequence is TGTGCCAGCAGCTTTTCGGGGGCTAGCGGGTTCACAGATACGCAGTATTTT. Translating gives CASSFSGASGFTDTQYF. The full variable domain, in which reference TRBV7-3 and TRBJ2-3 provide the parts outside the CDR3, is GAGVSQTPSNKVTEKGKYVELRCDPISGHTALYWYRQSLGQGPEFLIYFQGTGAADDSGLPNDRFFAVRPEGSVSTLKIQRTERGDSAVYLCASSFSGASGFTDTQYFGPGTRLTVL.

The V gene is TRBV15, the J gene TRBJ2-5; tentative D call: TRBD2 (5 bases). Per the germline V gene, CDR1 is LNHNV and CDR2 is YYDKDF (reference sequence). The CDR3 is made up of 15 amino acids. With 0 bases removed from V and 5 bases from J, the gap between germline ends came to 13 bases. The CDR3 loop reads CATSRDLTGSETQYF. The CDR3 nucleotides are TGTGCCACCAGCAGAGATCTTACGGGGTCGGAGACCCAGTACTTC.

This clone was observed a handful of times. The CDR3 sequence is CASSLSGGGASTDTQYF. As DNA, the CDR3 is TGTGCCAGCAGCTTGTCCGGAGGGGGGGCAAGCACAGATACGCAGTATTTT. The chain combines TRBV5-8 with TRBJ2-3, with a tentative D call TRBD2 (7 bases). V was clipped by 1 base and J by 0 bases, with 15 bases between them. CDR3 length: 17 amino acids. Germline loops: CDR1 SGHTS, CDR2 YDEGEE.

This clone was detected only once. The rearrangement links TRBV29-1 to TRBJ2-1, with no clear D. Trimming took off 5 bases at V and 4 bases at J, with 9 bases between the two ends. The V gene's germline CDR1 is SQVTM and CDR2 ANQGSEA. This CDR3 spans 12 amino acids. The DNA of the CDR3 is TGCAGCGTTAAGGGCCAATACAATGAGCAGTTCTTC. Translated: CSVKGQYNEQFF.

The chain recombines TRBV12-5 with TRBJ1-4; D remains unclear. Trimming removed 6 bases from V and 5 bases from J, with 13 bases in between. CDR1 is LGHNT and CDR2 is FRNRAP in the germline V gene. The CDR3 is 14 amino acids. This CDR3 is CASGSGLNNEKLFF. The CDR3 DNA reads as TGTGCTAGTGGGTCCGGACTGAACAATGAAAAACTGTTTTTT. Variable domain in full (rest from reference TRBV12-5 and TRBJ1-4): DARVTQTPRHKVTEMGQEVTMRCQPILGHNTVFWYRQTMMQGLELLAYFRNRAPLDDSGMPKDRFSAEMPDATLATLKIQPSEPRDSAVYFCASGSGLNNEKLFFGSGTQLSVL.

This clone was observed a few times. The V gene is TRBV10-3, the J gene TRBJ1-5; D possibly corresponds to TRBD1 (5 bases). This CDR3 spans 18 amino acids. The germline V and J ends were trimmed by 2 bases and 4 bases, with 21 bases remaining between them. Germline V lookup: CDR1 ENHRY, CDR2 SYGVKD. The CDR3 DNA sequence: TGTGCCATCAGTGAGGGCTCGGGCAGGGCAAGGGAAAATCAGCCCCAGCATTTT. Its protein product is CAISEGSGRARENQPQHF.